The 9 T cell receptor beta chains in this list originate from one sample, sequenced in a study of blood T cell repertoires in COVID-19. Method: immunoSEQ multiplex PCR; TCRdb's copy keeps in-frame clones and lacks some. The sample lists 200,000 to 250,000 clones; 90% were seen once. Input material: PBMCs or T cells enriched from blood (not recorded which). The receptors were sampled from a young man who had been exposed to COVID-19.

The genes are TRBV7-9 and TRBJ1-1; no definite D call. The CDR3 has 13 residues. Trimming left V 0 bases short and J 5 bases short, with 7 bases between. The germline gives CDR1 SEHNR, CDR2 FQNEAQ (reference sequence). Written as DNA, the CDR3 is TGTGCCAGCAGCTTAGCGACTGGTACTGAAGCTTTCTTT. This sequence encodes CASSLATGTEAFF.

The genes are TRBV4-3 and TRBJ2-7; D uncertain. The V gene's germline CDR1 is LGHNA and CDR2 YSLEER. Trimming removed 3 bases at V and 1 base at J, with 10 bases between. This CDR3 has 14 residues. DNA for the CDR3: TGCGCCAGCAGCCAGTGGGCCCTATCCTACGAGCAGTACTTC. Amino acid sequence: CASSQWALSYEQYF.

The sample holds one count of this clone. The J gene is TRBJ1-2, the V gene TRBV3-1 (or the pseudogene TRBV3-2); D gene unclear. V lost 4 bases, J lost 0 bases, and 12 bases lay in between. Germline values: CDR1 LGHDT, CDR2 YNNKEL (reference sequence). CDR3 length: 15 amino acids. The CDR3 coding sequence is TGTGCCAGCAGCCTCTCGGAGTTTTCTAACTATGGCTACACCTTC. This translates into CASSLSEFSNYGYTF.

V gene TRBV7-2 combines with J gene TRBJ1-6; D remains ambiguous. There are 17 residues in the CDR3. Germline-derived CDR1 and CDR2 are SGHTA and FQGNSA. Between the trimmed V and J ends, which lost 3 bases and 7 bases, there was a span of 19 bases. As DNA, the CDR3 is TGTGCCAGCAGCTTCCATGAATTCCGGCGTAGCAATTCACCCCTCCACTTT. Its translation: CASSFHEFRRSNSPLHF.

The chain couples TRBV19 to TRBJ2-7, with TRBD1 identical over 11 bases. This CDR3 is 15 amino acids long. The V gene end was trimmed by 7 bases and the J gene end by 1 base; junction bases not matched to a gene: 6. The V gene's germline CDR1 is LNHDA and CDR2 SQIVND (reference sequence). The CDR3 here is CASTPGQGVSYEQYF. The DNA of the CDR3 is TGTGCCAGTACCCCGGGACAGGGGGTATCCTACGAGCAGTACTTC.

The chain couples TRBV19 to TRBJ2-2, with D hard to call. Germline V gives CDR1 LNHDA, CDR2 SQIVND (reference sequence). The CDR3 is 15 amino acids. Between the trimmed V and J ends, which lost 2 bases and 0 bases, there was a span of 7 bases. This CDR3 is CASSIHSANTGELFF. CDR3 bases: TGTGCCAGTAGTATACATTCGGCGAACACCGGGGAGCTGTTTTTT.

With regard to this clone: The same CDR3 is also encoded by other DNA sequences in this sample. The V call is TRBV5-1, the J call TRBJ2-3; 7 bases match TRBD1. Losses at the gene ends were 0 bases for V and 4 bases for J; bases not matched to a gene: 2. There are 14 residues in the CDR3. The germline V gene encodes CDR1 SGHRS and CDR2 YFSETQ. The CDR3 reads CASSLGQGPDTQYF. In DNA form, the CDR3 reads TGCGCCAGCAGCTTGGGACAGGGCCCAGATACGCAGTATTTT.

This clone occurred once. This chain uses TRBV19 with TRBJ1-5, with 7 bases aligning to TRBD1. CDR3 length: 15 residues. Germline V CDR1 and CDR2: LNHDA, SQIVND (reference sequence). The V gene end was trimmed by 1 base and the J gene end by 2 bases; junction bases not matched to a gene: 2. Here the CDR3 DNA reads TGTGCCAGTAGTATAGGCGACAGGGGCAATCAGCCCCAGCATTTT. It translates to CASSIGDRGNQPQHF.

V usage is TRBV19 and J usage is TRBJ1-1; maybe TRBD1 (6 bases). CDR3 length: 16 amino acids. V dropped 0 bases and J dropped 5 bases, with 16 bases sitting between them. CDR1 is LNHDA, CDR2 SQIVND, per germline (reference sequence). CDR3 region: CASSIDLDRIKTEAFF. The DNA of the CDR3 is TGTGCCAGTAGTATAGATCTCGACAGGATAAAAACTGAAGCTTTCTTT.